The entry below describes one T cell receptor (beta chain). Its antigen specificity is not known. Per-base quality was not reported, and no clone a single base away is much larger than it. The data were obtained in a study of PD-1 blockade in classical Hodgkin lymphoma (dated by TCRdb to 2019 to 2021). Concerning the study at large: Nivolumab dosing was 3 mg/kg intravenously every 2 weeks, continuing until either disease progression or unacceptable toxicity. A peripheral blood immune signature of response to PD-1 blockade in classical Hodgkin lymphoma was defined using TCR beta sequencing and CyTOF. The paper as a whole reports these results and caveats: Baseline TCR diversity was reported to be lower in newly diagnosed patients than in healthy donors and to be lower still in relapsed/refractory patients. Diversity was lower in patients who began nivolumab less than 1 year after ASCT, so these patients were left out of later analyses to avoid confounding by immune reconstitution. By C4D1, a significant rise was seen in CD4+ TCR diversity but not in CD8+ TCR diversity (p=0.0027 vs p=0.16), and the rise was most apparent among complete responders (p=0.02). Trial patients with a complete response had baseline diversity similar to that of newly diagnosed patients, while partial responders and progressors had significantly lower diversity. The study was limited to a single clinical trial cohort, and causes of repertoire differences, possibly disease activity or prior therapy, remained undefined.

Genomic DNA was extracted with the Qiagen DNeasy kit from unsorted PBMCs and from negatively selected CD4+ and CD8+ fractions. TCR beta CDR3 regions were amplified by immunoSEQ multiplex PCR using primers annealing to V and J segments. A synthetic immune receptor repertoire was used to minimize amplification bias, and any residual bias was removed computationally once sequencing was done. As for how the authors treated the data: Custom Python scripts were used to quantify repertoire diversity as the Shannon entropy index. Unsorted, CD4+ and CD8+ repertoires were analyzed separately, except in combined analyses where CD4+ and CD8+ sequences were merged in silico. Clonal expansion was defined as at least a 2-fold frequency increase after treatment relative to C1D1, with a pseudocount of 0.5 for undetected baseline clones. Singleton clones were defined as clones with 0 or 1 copy at C1D1, and non-singleton clones were defined as clones with 2 or more copies. Clones expanded in unsorted samples were labelled as CD4+, CD8+ or unknown by matching protein sequences in sorted samples from the same patient. Diversity changes from C1D1 to C4D1 were tested in paired samples using Wilcoxon tests. TCRdb provides this immuneACCESS table in a form limited to in-frame rearrangements. Some clones are lacking; in checked studies, under half of them reflect an unresolved V gene, and why the rest are absent is not known. For V, J and clone size, that table is used; D and trimming come from the DNA. Here the sample has 80,000 to 100,000 clones; 81% occur a single time. The ten largest clones take up around 15% of the sample.

In the paper's terms, the time point label means: cycle 2 day 1 (C2D1) of nivolumab. Every trial patient had relapsed after autologous stem cell transplantation, and cohorts A, B and C differed in prior brentuximab vedotin exposure. The trial cohort included 50 or so patients with relapsed/refractory classical Hodgkin lymphoma, and each patient had a best overall response of complete response, partial response or progressive disease. Trial patients were treated with single-agent nivolumab in the multi-cohort phase II CheckMate 205 trial. Best overall response was determined by an independent review committee according to the 2007 International Working Group response criteria. Trial PBMCs were obtained immediately prior to nivolumab initiation (C1D1) and on therapy at cycle 2 day 1 and cycle 4 day 1. Peripheral blood was collected in 8 mL Vacutainer Cell Preparation Tubes, from which PBMCs were isolated by centrifugation and then cryopreserved.

This specimen consisted of peripheral blood mononuclear cells (PBMCs), obtained before the second cycle of nivolumab. This clonotype was sampled from a human donor with classical Hodgkin lymphoma.

The CDR3 sequence is CASSAEQMDTQYF. Read as DNA, the sequence is TGTGCCAGCAGTGCCGAACAGATGGATACGCAGTATTTT. The chain was built from TRBV2 and TRBJ2-3, with no confidently assigned D gene. CDR1 and CDR2, looked up from the germline V gene, are SNHLY and FYNNEI. V loses 4 bases, J loses 6 bases, and the germline ends lie 11 bases apart. The CDR3 has 13 amino acids, counting the end cysteine and phenylalanine. Just the 39-base CDR3 DNA is kept, in frame starting at base 1.